What follows describes a single T cell receptor beta chain. This record comes from a study of blood T cell repertoires in COVID-19. Produced via immunoSEQ multiplex PCR; TCRdb's table is partial and in-frame only. The sample has 80,000 to 100,000 clones, around 75% seen once. V lost 3 bases and J lost 3; bases outside the gene matches: 3. The CDR3 runs 14 residues. Germline lookup yields CDR1 SGHNT and CDR2 YYREEE (reference sequence). The V gene is TRBV5-4, the J gene TRBJ2-7; 10 bases map to TRBD1. The source material was peripheral blood. This receptor was taken from an older man with acute or convalescent COVID-19. As DNA, the CDR3 is TGTGCCAGCAGCTCGGGACAGGGGATCTACGAGCAGTACTTC. Amino acid sequence: CASSSGQGIYEQYF.